This T cell receptor (beta chain) was captured by sequencing in a study of prognosis after radiotherapy for stage I lung cancer. Study background: Adenocarcinomas accounted for the tumors of 11 to 13 patients, and squamous cell carcinomas for those of over 5. The biologically effective dose of the SBRT radiotherapy was at least 100 Gy, given over 3 to 5 fractions. Study-level results: Counts of unique TCR clones fell following stereotactic body radiation therapy, median 10,088 versus 6,861.

Each of the patients had no lymph node involvement on CT and PET/CT and no prior chemotherapy, radiotherapy or other malignancies. The CDR3 consists of 15 residues. Germline V CDR1 and CDR2: LGHDT, YNNKEL (reference sequence). By two-round multiplex PCR, the TCR beta CDR3 was amplified from genomic DNA. With primers specific to each TRBV and TRBJ gene, the first-round PCR was performed. MiXCR was run by TCRdb on the multiplex PCR reads, yielding one entry per CDR3 protein. The sample contains about 31,000 distinct CDR3 sequences, 42% of which appear only once. A word on this clonotype: Its antigen remains unidentified. Its ends do not fully match the called genes, so a read error is possible.

Sequences were derived from PBMCs, sampled before or after stereotactic body radiation therapy (not recorded which). The source is a donor of 50 years or more with non-small cell lung cancer. The rearrangement links TRBV3-1 to TRBJ1-4, with 9 positions matching TRBD1. The CDR3 loop is CANSQEGQGGEKLFF. CDR3 in DNA: TGTGCCAACAGCCAGGAGGGACAGGGAGGTGAAAAACTGTTTTTT. Full variable domain (remainder filled in from reference TRBV3-1 and TRBJ1-4): DTAVSQTPKYLVTQMGNDKSIKCEQNLGHDTMYWYKQDSKKFLKIMFSYNNKELIINETVPNRFSPKSPDKAHLNLHINSLELGDSAVYFCANSQEGQGGEKLFFGSGTQLSVL.